This T cell receptor beta chain is drawn from a study of tumor and adjacent non-tumor tissue in lung cancer. In germline, CDR1 is MDHEN, CDR2 SYDVKM. Trimming shortened V by 5 bases and J by 10 bases, and 21 bases separated the two germline ends. The CDR3 length is 15 residues. No cell sorting was done before RNA was extracted from the tissue. This non-tumor lung sample came from over 3 cm beyond the tumor edge. Newly diagnosed lung cancer patients had thoracic surgery in China, August–late 2014, without prior chemotherapy. Three rounds of nested PCR, following a modified ARM-PCR protocol, produced the TCRbeta library. Each CDR3 protein is one row after TCRdb ran MiXCR on the multiplex PCR reads. The sample holds about 110,000 distinct CDR3 sequences, 60% to 70% seen once.

The gene calls are TRBV28 and TRBJ2-1, with D perhaps TRBD2 (7 bases). The clonotype was recovered from a man aged 60-69 years with non-small cell lung cancer. The sequencing input was distant non-tumor lung tissue. For the CDR3, the DNA is TGTGCCAGCAGTCCTTCCTTGGGGGGGCCTGGAGAGCAGTTCTTC. It translates to CASSPSLGGPGEQFF.